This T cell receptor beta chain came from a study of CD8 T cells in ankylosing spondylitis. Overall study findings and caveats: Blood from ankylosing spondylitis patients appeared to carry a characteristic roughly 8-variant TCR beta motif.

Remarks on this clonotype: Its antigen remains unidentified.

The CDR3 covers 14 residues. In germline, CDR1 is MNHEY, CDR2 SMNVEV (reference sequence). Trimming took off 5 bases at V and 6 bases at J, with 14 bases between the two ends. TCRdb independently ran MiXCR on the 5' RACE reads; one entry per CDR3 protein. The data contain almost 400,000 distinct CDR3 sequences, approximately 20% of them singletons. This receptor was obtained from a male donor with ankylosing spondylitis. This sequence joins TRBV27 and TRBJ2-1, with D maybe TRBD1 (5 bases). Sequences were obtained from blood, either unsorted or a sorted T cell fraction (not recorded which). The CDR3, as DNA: TGTGCCAGCAGTCCGCGCAGGGTTAGCAATGAGCAGTTCTTC. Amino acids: CASSPRRVSNEQFF.